The clone carrying this TCR beta chain was found a few times. The antigen is unknown. UMIs and a universal primer site were added when TCR cDNA was made by 5'RACE template switching. Each CDR3 protein gets one entry after TCRdb re-called the 5' RACE reads with MiXCR. The table records 300,000 to 350,000 distinct CDR3 sequences, roughly 4.3% of them present only once. The data stem from a study of T cells after yellow fever vaccination. The CDR3 has 14 amino acids. Trimming pared 5 bases from V and 4 bases from J, leaving 14 bases between. Germline V gene sequence: CDR1 SGHTA, CDR2 FQGTGA. Study-level points and caveats: Post-booster samples contained most primary-vaccination clones (approximately 95% CD4, 88% CD8). The CD4 and CD8 compartments had a small share of their clonotypes in common. Secondary responses were weaker yet peaked faster, day 5 versus 15.

The sequenced sample was PBMCs, obtained 5 days after the yellow fever booster vaccination. The chain recombines TRBV7-3 with TRBJ2-5; D may be TRBD1 (6 bases). This clonotype was sampled from a man aged 18-30 years who received the YFV17D yellow fever vaccine. The DNA for the CDR3 is TGTGCCAGCAGCCCGGGACATGGAACAGAGACCCAGTACTTC. Translated, it gives CASSPGHGTETQYF.